These 31 T cell receptor beta chains originate from one sample sequenced in a study of T-cell reconstitution after alpha-beta-depleted transplantation in children. The authors prepared the TCRbeta library with unique molecular identifiers. Each CDR3 protein is one row after TCRdb ran MiXCR on the PCR reads. This sample has roughly 500,000 distinct CDR3 sequences, with about a sixth found just once. The sample consisted of PBMCs from the stem cell graft donor, taken from the stem cell graft. Receptor source: a human donor who donated a stem cell graft to a child with acute lymphoblastic leukemia.

This chain connects TRBV12-3 or TRBV12-4 to TRBJ1-1; 8 bases line up with TRBD1. This CDR3 has 14 residues. With V trimmed by 6 bases and J by 5 bases, 8 bases remained unmatched. In DNA, the CDR3 is TGTGCCAGCAGATCCAGGGGGCGGAGAACTGAAGCTTTCTTT. This sequence encodes CASRSRGRRTEAFF.

This rearrangement joins TRBV6-1 to TRBJ2-7; D is uncertain. Between the trimmed V and J ends, which lost 3 bases and 4 bases, there was a span of 7 bases. This CDR3 contains 12 residues. The germline V gene has CDR1 MNHNS and CDR2 SASEGT. Written as DNA, the CDR3 is TGTGCCAGCAGTGACTGGGGTTACGAGCAGTACTTC. Protein sequence: CASSDWGYEQYF.

This CDR3 reads CASKDRLYEQYF. The CDR3 bases are TGTGCCAGCAAGGACAGGCTCTACGAGCAGTACTTC. V is TRBV6-1 and J is TRBJ2-7; 7 positions agree with TRBD1. Germline V gives CDR1 MNHNS, CDR2 SASEGT. The CDR3 is 12 amino acids. V lost 7 bases and J lost 3; bases outside the gene matches: 3.

This chain uses TRBV5-5 with TRBJ2-3; 12 bases line up with TRBD2. This CDR3 spans 17 amino acids. Germline-derived CDR1 and CDR2 are SGHKS and YYEKEE (reference sequence). V lost 7 bases and J lost 2; bases outside the gene matches: 11. In DNA, the CDR3 is TGTGCCAGCTCCCGGGGTGGGACTAGCGGGTTCACAGATACGCAGTATTTT. Translated: CASSRGGTSGFTDTQYF.

This chain uses TRBV29-1 with TRBJ2-1, with 7 bases fitting TRBD2. The V segment lost 6 bases and the J segment 0 bases; nucleotides outside the gene matches: 8. Germline CDR1 SQVTM, CDR2 ANQGSEA. CDR3 length: 15 amino acids. Here the CDR3 DNA reads TGCAGCGTAGTGGGAGGGCCCCGCTCCTACAATGAGCAGTTCTTC. Translation gives CSVVGGPRSYNEQFF.

The chain carries TRBV15 and TRBJ2-3; a weak D match, TRBD2 (6 bases). CDR1 and CDR2 from the germline V gene are LNHNV and YYDKDF (reference sequence). This CDR3 contains 14 residues. V was clipped by 3 bases and J by 0 bases, with 7 bases between them. The CDR3 DNA sequence: TGTGCCACCAGCAGCCTAGCGAGCACAGATACGCAGTATTTT. Translation gives CATSSLASTDTQYF.

The V gene is TRBV4-2, the J gene TRBJ1-5; the match to TRBD1 covers 7 bases. This CDR3 region has 12 residues. V shed 1 base, J shed 9 bases, and the junction held 0 bases outside the gene matches. Germline assignment: CDR1 LGHNA and CDR2 YNFKEQ. The DNA for the CDR3 is TGTGCCAGCAGCCAAGGGACAGGGCCCCAGCATTTT. As protein: CASSQGTGPQHF.

The chain carries TRBV5-6 and TRBJ2-3, with D unclear. The CDR3 is 15 amino acids. CDR1 is SGHDT and CDR2 is YYEEEE in the germline V gene. V was shortened by 0 bases and J by 1 base, with 9 bases between the two germline ends. The chain's CDR3 is CASSLGRARTDTQYF. CDR3 nucleotides: TGTGCCAGCAGCTTGGGAAGGGCTCGCACAGATACGCAGTATTTT.

The V and J genes are TRBV5-8 and TRBJ1-2; D remains unclear. Per germline, CDR1 SGHTS and CDR2 YDEGEE. The V end lost 0 bases, the J end lost 4 bases, and 4 bases lay between the germline ends. The CDR3 has 12 residues. The CDR3 sequence is CASSLAPYGYTF. The CDR3 nucleotides read TGTGCCAGCAGCTTGGCACCCTATGGCTACACCTTC. The full variable domain, completed using reference TRBV5-8 and TRBJ1-2, is EAGVTQSPTHLIKTRGQQATLRCSPISGHTSVYWYQQALGLGLQFLLWYDEGEERNRGNFPPRFSGRQFPNYSSELNVNALELEDSALYLCASSLAPYGYTFGSGTRLTVV.

This sequence joins TRBV12-3 or TRBV12-4 and TRBJ1-3; 8 bases agree with TRBD1. There are 12 residues in the CDR3. The V gene end was trimmed by 6 bases and the J gene end by 9 bases; junction bases not matched to a gene: 4. The CDR3 nucleotides read TGTGCCAGCAGCTCCGGGACAGGCACCATATATTTT. It yields the protein CASSSGTGTIYF.

In the case of this clonotype: Mismatch with germline at one junction end may stem from a read error. J is TRBJ2-7 and V is TRBV13; D is uncertain. Germline CDR1 reads PRHDT; CDR2 reads FYEKMQ (reference sequence). The CDR3 covers 15 residues. The DNA for the CDR3 is TGTGCCATCAGCTTCGGGCCAGTGAGCTCCTACGAGCAGTACTTC. This codes for CAISFGPVSSYEQYF.

The rearrangement links TRBV5-1 to TRBJ2-1; D unclear. The CDR3 has 13 residues. Trimming took 1 base from V and 5 from J, leaving 7 bases between them. The germline gives CDR1 SGHRS, CDR2 YFSETQ. The CDR3 nucleotides read TGCGCCAGCAGCTTGTTCGTGAACAATGAGCAGTTCTTC. It translates to CASSLFVNNEQFF.

The J gene is TRBJ1-1, the V gene TRBV9; a weak D match, TRBD1 (5 bases). In germline, CDR1 is SGDLS, CDR2 YYNGEE. The V and J ends lost 0 bases and 6 bases respectively, with 9 bases between them. This CDR3 has 13 residues. This CDR3 is CASSVVRDPEAFF. CDR3 bases: TGTGCCAGCAGCGTAGTGAGGGACCCTGAAGCTTTCTTT.

This clonotype was seen more than once but under ten times. The gene calls are TRBV9 and TRBJ2-5; possibly TRBD1 for D (5 bases). V was clipped by 1 base and J by 5 bases, with 21 bases between them. The CDR3 spans 17 residues. CDR1 and CDR2 from the germline V gene are SGDLS and YYNGEE. The CDR3 spells CASSVTPPAGQHETQYF. The CDR3 nucleotides read TGTGCCAGCAGCGTAACCCCTCCGGCAGGGCAGCACGAGACCCAGTACTTC.

The gene calls are TRBV4-1 and TRBJ2-7; TRBD1 matches at 7 bases. From germline, CDR1 is MGHRA and CDR2 YSYEKL. The trim removed 6 bases at V and 2 bases at J, leaving 10 bases unmatched. CDR3 length: 15 residues. CDR3 DNA: TGCGCCAGCAGAAGACAAACCGGGACAGCCTACGAGCAGTACTTC. It translates to CASRRQTGTAYEQYF.

V is TRBV5-1 and J is TRBJ2-1; D is uncertain. The CDR3 totals 14 residues. Between the trimmed V and J ends, which lost 4 bases and 7 bases, there was a span of 15 bases. Germline CDR1 reads SGHRS; CDR2 reads YFSETQ. The CDR3 sequence: CASSPQALLNEQFF. The CDR3 DNA sequence: TGCGCCAGCAGCCCTCAAGCGCTTCTTAATGAGCAGTTCTTC.

The chain employs TRBV4-1 and TRBJ2-5; possible D gene TRBD2, 5 bases. CDR3 length equals 14 residues. Germline lookup yields CDR1 MGHRA and CDR2 YSYEKL. V lost 5 bases and J 1 base, leaving 11 bases between the germline ends. CDR3 DNA sequence: TGCGCCAGCAGCTTCCGGGAAGCCCAAGAGACCCAGTACTTC. Its protein is CASSFREAQETQYF.

J is TRBJ1-5 and V is TRBV20-1, with D possibly TRBD1 on 6 matching bases. Looked up from germline, CDR1 is DFQATT and CDR2 is SNEGSKA (reference sequence). V lost 6 bases and J lost 4, with 16 bases in between. The CDR3 has 14 amino acids. The CDR3 DNA is TGCAGTGCGGGGGGCCGGAGGAGAAATCAGCCCCAGCATTTT. Translating gives CSAGGRRRNQPQHF.

The chain combines TRBV7-2 with TRBJ1-2; 10 bases are a match to TRBD1. The V gene's germline CDR1 is SGHTA and CDR2 FQGNSA. The CDR3 sequence is 16 residues long. The junction had 11 bases not matched to a gene; V was cut back by 2 bases and J by 8 bases. The CDR3: CASSLSTGGYSAGYTF. Written as DNA, the CDR3 is TGTGCCAGCAGCTTATCGACAGGGGGCTATTCTGCAGGCTACACCTTC.

This clonotype has only a few counts. This chain connects TRBV6-5 to TRBJ1-5; D gene unclear. CDR1 and CDR2 (germline): MNHEY, SVGAGI. The CDR3 consists of 13 residues. The V gene lost 0 bases and the J gene lost 7 bases, with 7 bases spanning the gap. The CDR3 sequence is CASSYSTGQPQHF. In DNA form, the CDR3 reads TGTGCCAGCAGTTACTCGACTGGGCAGCCCCAGCATTTT.

V gene TRBV20-1 combines with J gene TRBJ2-2; maybe TRBD1 (6 bases). The germline gives CDR1 DFQATT, CDR2 SNEGSKA (reference sequence). V was pared by 6 bases and J by 4 bases, with 15 bases between. The CDR3 has 14 amino acids. CDR3 nucleotides: TGCAGTGCACGAGGACAGCCGTCCACCGGGGAGCTGTTTTTT. Translation gives CSARGQPSTGELFF.

This chain joins TRBV20-1 and TRBJ2-1, with TRBD2 matching over 7 bases. There are 15 residues in the CDR3. V lost 6 bases to trimming and J lost 5 bases; unmatched junction nucleotides: 13. Germline V gene sequence: CDR1 DFQATT, CDR2 SNEGSKA (reference sequence). CDR3 coding DNA: TGCAGTGCACGGAGCGGGGCTAGCGGAGACAATGAGCAGTTCTTC. It translates to CSARSGASGDNEQFF.

This clonotype was counted between two and nine times. The chain uses TRBV5-1 and TRBJ1-5; 9 nucleotides align to TRBD1. Per the germline V gene, CDR1 is SGHRS and CDR2 is YFSETQ. The CDR3 length is 15 residues. With 4 bases clipped from V and 3 bases from J, the junction kept 5 bases outside the gene matches. CDR3 sequence reads: CASSPWTGANQPQHF. The CDR3 DNA follows: TGCGCCAGCAGCCCATGGACAGGGGCCAATCAGCCCCAGCATTTT. Drawing the rest from reference TRBV5-1 and TRBJ1-5, the complete variable domain is KAGVTQTPRYLIKTRGQQVTLSCSPISGHRSVSWYQQTPGQGLQFLFEYFSETQRNKGNFPGRFSGRQFSNSRSEMNVSTLELGDSALYLCASSPWTGANQPQHFGDGTRLSIL.

This clonotype was seen repeatedly, ten times or more. The V gene is TRBV12-3 or TRBV12-4, the J gene TRBJ2-1; TRBD2 aligns across 13 bases. The CDR3 contains 17 residues. J lost 3 bases, V lost 3 bases, and 5 bases had no gene match. CDR3 loop: CASSLLTSGGGYNEQFF. DNA for the CDR3: TGTGCCAGCAGTTTGCTAACTAGCGGGGGGGGCTACAATGAGCAGTTCTTC.

The V gene is TRBV7-6, the J gene TRBJ2-7; 7 bases are a match to TRBD1. The V and J ends lost 4 bases and 6 bases, in that order; junction bases with no gene match: 6. The CDR3 is 13 residues long. Germline V gives CDR1 SGHVS, CDR2 FNYEAQ. Here the CDR3 DNA reads TGTGCCAGCAGCTCGACAGGGTCTGGCGAGCAGTACTTC. This codes for CASSSTGSGEQYF. The variable domain in full, completed from reference TRBV7-6 and TRBJ2-7, reads GAGVSQSPRYKVTKRGQDVALRCDPISGHVSLYWYRQALGQGPEFLTYFNYEAQQDKSGLPNDRFSAERPEGSISTLTIQRTEQRDSAMYRCASSSTGSGEQYFGPGTRLTVT.

A few counts support this clonotype. The rearrangement links TRBV7-9 to TRBJ1-1, with no clear D. Germline assignment: CDR1 SEHNR and CDR2 FQNEAQ (reference sequence). With 2 bases removed from V and 8 bases from J, the gap between germline ends came to 9 bases. The CDR3 extends over 12 amino acids. DNA of the CDR3: TGTGCCAGCAGCTTAAATGGGCAGGAAGCTTTCTTT. Translating gives CASSLNGQEAFF.

This clonotype was detected only a few times. This chain joins TRBV20-1 and TRBJ2-7, with 13 bases that match TRBD2. V lost 2 bases and J lost 2; bases outside the gene matches: 6. This CDR3 region has 16 residues. Per germline, CDR1 DFQATT and CDR2 SNEGSKA (reference sequence). The DNA of the CDR3 is TGCAGTGCTAGATTGACTAGCGGGAGGCCCCCCTACGAGCAGTACTTC. Residues: CSARLTSGRPPYEQYF.

This clonotype was counted a few times. V is TRBV27 and J is TRBJ1-1, with D unresolved. Germline lookup yields CDR1 MNHEY and CDR2 SMNVEV (reference sequence). The V gene lost 6 bases and the J gene lost 4 bases, with 12 bases spanning the gap. The CDR3 sequence is 13 residues long. The CDR3 DNA is TGTGCCAGCAGCTATGGGGATGTCACTGAAGCTTTCTTT. Amino acids: CASSYGDVTEAFF.

A note on this clonotype: At one of its ends the junction is not consistent with the germline gene, which may arise from a read error. The chain links TRBV6-5 to TRBJ2-7; the D is unclear. The CDR3 has 13 amino acids. The V gene's germline CDR1 is MNHEY and CDR2 SVGAGI. The CDR3 region is CPSSYSISGEQYF. The CDR3 region has the DNA TGTCCCAGCAGTTACTCGATATCGGGCGAGCAGTACTTC.

This clonotype was recorded a few times. The V and J genes are TRBV20-1 and TRBJ1-1; weak D call: TRBD1 (5 bases). V was cut by 0 bases and J by 4 bases, with 15 bases left in between. Germline V gene lookup returns CDR1 DFQATT and CDR2 SNEGSKA (reference sequence). The CDR3 contains 15 residues. This CDR3 is CSARDGAYSGTEAFF. In DNA, the CDR3 is TGCAGTGCTAGAGATGGGGCATATTCGGGCACTGAAGCTTTCTTT.

This clonotype came up once. The CDR3 protein is CSARDRVGINEQFF. The CDR3 bases are TGCAGTGCTAGAGATCGTGTCGGGATAAATGAGCAGTTCTTC. The chain recombines TRBV20-1 with TRBJ2-1, with D possibly matching TRBD2 (5 bases). The germline gives CDR1 DFQATT, CDR2 SNEGSKA (reference sequence). The V end lost 0 bases, the J end lost 7 bases, and 13 bases lay between the germline ends. CDR3 length: 14 amino acids.